This T cell receptor (beta chain) was retrieved from a study of cytomegalovirus exposure and HLA in healthy donors. Whole-study findings and limits: Further analysis, carried out later, found HLA-associated TCR beta chains more clonally expanded than equally common other chains.

The CDR3 sequence is 15 residues long. The V gene lost 3 bases and the J gene lost 5 bases, with 14 bases spanning the gap. Germline CDR1 and CDR2: SGHTA and FQGTGA. This clone was found once. Its antigen is not identified. Amplification used 60 Vbeta primers and 13 Jbeta primers. Libraries were prepared by immunoSEQ multiplex PCR; TCRdb keeps only in-frame clonotypes and omits some of them. The table lists over 100,000 clones, approximately 80% of them singletons. The source material was PBMCs. The V and J genes are TRBV7-3 and TRBJ2-1; D might be TRBD2 (5 bases). The receptor comes from a female donor in good health and CMV-seronegative. The CDR3 DNA follows: TGTGCCAGCAGCTTTGCGGGCCCCTTGGACAATGAGCAGTTCTTC. Protein: CASSFAGPLDNEQFF.